This TCR beta chain comes out of a study of shared clonotypes between healthy human individuals. Here immunoSEQ multiplex PCR was the method, and the copy in TCRdb shows in-frame clones only, minus some. The sample lists about 680,000 clones; about 92% were seen once. Germline V gives CDR1 SQVTM, CDR2 ANQGSEA. The CDR3 spans 14 residues. J was trimmed by 1 base and V by 5 bases; bases with no gene match: 5. Only CD45RO-negative cells positively selected for CCR7 counted as naive CD8 cells, so terminally differentiated effector memory CD45RA+ cells were excluded. This receptor was obtained from a man aged 25-45 years in good health. Specimen: naive CD8+ T cells sorted from blood. The chain uses TRBV29-1 and TRBJ1-1; 9 bases are shared with TRBD1. The CDR3, as DNA: TGCAGCGTTTGGACAGGGGTCACGAACACTGAAGCTTTCTTT. Protein product: CSVWTGVTNTEAFF.